A selection of T cell receptor beta chains follows, all from one sample in a study of cytomegalovirus exposure and HLA in healthy donors. Generated by immunoSEQ multiplex PCR, the TCRdb table keeps only in-frame clones and is missing some. This sample has 150,000 to 200,000 clones, with roughly 74% found just once. Sequenced material: PBMCs. Receptors were obtained from a middle-aged woman in good health and CMV-seropositive. Both conserved end residues are part of each CDR3. A D gene is named only where the DNA matches it firmly. Some rows have no size entry. The others give once, few or many, or a class for an expanded clone.

J gene: TRBJ2-6
CDR3 length: 15
D gene: -
clone size: -
V gene: TRBV19
CDR3 DNA: TGTGCCAGTAGTATAGGTCTCTCTGGGGCCAACGTCCTGACTTTC
CDR3 protein: CASSIGLSGANVLTF

J gene: TRBJ1-3
CDR3 length: 15
D gene: -
clone size: -
V gene: TRBV5-1
CDR3 DNA: TGCGCCAGCAGCTTTTCGGGGGGATCCGGAAACACCATATATTTT
CDR3 protein: CASSFSGGSGNTIYF

J gene: TRBJ2-2
CDR3 length: 13
D gene: TRBD2
clone size: -
V gene: TRBV28
CDR3 DNA: TGTGCCAGCAGACTAGCGGCCACCGGGGAGCTGTTTTTT
CDR3 protein: CASRLAATGELFF

J gene: TRBJ2-6
CDR3 length: 19
D gene: -
clone size: -
V gene: TRBV4-3
CDR3 DNA: TGCGCCAGCAGCCCGAGACTCCCAGTTGCCGACTCTGGGGCCAACGTCCTGACTTTC
CDR3 protein: CASSPRLPVADSGANVLTF

J gene: TRBJ2-1
CDR3 length: 15
D gene: -
clone size: -
V gene: TRBV18
CDR3 DNA: TGTGCCAGCTCACCAGGAGCCGAGACCTACAATGAGCAGTTCTTC
CDR3 protein: CASSPGAETYNEQFF

J gene: TRBJ2-1
CDR3 length: 16
D gene: -
clone size: -
V gene: TRBV19
CDR3 DNA: TGTGCCAGTAGTATTAGCGGTGGGAGCTCCTACAATGAGCAGTTCTTC
CDR3 protein: CASSISGGSSYNEQFF

J gene: TRBJ2-1
CDR3 length: 16
D gene: TRBD2
clone size: -
V gene: TRBV25-1
CDR3 DNA: TGTGCCAGCAGTGAGTTGAGCGGGAGTTTGATCCATGAGCAGTTCTTC
CDR3 protein: CASSELSGSLIHEQFF

J gene: TRBJ2-1
CDR3 length: 14
D gene: -
clone size: -
V gene: TRBV6-5
CDR3 DNA: TGTGCCAGCAGTACCCGGACTCTTTACAATGAGCAGTTCTTC
CDR3 protein: CASSTRTLYNEQFF

J gene: TRBJ2-2
CDR3 length: 16
D gene: -
clone size: -
V gene: TRBV7-3
CDR3 DNA: TGTGCCAGCAGCTTATTGGACAGCTCGAACACCGGGGAGCTGTTTTTT
CDR3 protein: CASSLLDSSNTGELFF

J gene: TRBJ2-6
CDR3 length: 19
D gene: TRBD2
clone size: -
V gene: TRBV11-1
CDR3 DNA: TGTGCCAGCAGTAATCCGTTTAGCGGGGCGAGCTCTGGGGCCAACGTCCTGACTTTC
CDR3 protein: CASSNPFSGASSGANVLTF

J gene: TRBJ2-1
CDR3 length: 14
D gene: TRBD2
clone size: -
V gene: TRBV7-2
CDR3 DNA: TGTGCCAGCAGCTTAAGGGTCCGGGAGGGGGAGCAGTTCTTC
CDR3 protein: CASSLRVREGEQFF

J gene: TRBJ1-2
CDR3 length: 11
D gene: -
clone size: -
V gene: TRBV25-1
CDR3 DNA: TGTGCCAGCCCGGGTAACTATGGCTACACCTTC
CDR3 protein: CASPGNYGYTF

J gene: TRBJ2-4
CDR3 length: 14
D gene: TRBD1
clone size: -
V gene: TRBV5-6
CDR3 DNA: TGTGCCAGCAGCTCAGGACAGGGGAGTGACATTCAGTACTTC
CDR3 protein: CASSSGQGSDIQYF

J gene: TRBJ2-7
CDR3 length: 15
D gene: -
clone size: -
V gene: TRBV4-1
CDR3 DNA: TGCGCCAGCAGCCAAGCCCCCCTAAGAACCTACGAGCAGTACTTC
CDR3 protein: CASSQAPLRTYEQYF

J gene: TRBJ2-7
CDR3 length: 15
D gene: -
clone size: -
V gene: TRBV27
CDR3 DNA: TGTGCCAGCAGACTGGGACTCCTCGGGCCCTACGAGCAGTACTTC
CDR3 protein: CASRLGLLGPYEQYF

J gene: TRBJ2-1
CDR3 length: 15
D gene: TRBD2
clone size: -
V gene: TRBV7-2
CDR3 DNA: TGTGCCAGCAGCCTAGCAGCGGGAGAGTACAATGAGCAGTTCTTC
CDR3 protein: CASSLAAGEYNEQFF

J gene: TRBJ2-7
CDR3 length: 15
D gene: TRBD1
clone size: -
V gene: TRBV28
CDR3 DNA: TGTGCCAGCAGTGCTCAGGGGGCGGGTCGCGACGAGCAGTACTTC
CDR3 protein: CASSAQGAGRDEQYF

J gene: TRBJ2-7
CDR3 length: 15
D gene: TRBD1
clone size: -
V gene: TRBV4-1
CDR3 DNA: TGCGCCAGCAGCCTAATTGACAGGGGTCCCTACGAGCAGTACTTC
CDR3 protein: CASSLIDRGPYEQYF

J gene: TRBJ1-1
CDR3 length: 13
D gene: -
clone size: -
V gene: TRBV7-3
CDR3 DNA: TGTGCCAGCAGCCGCCAGGGGAACACTGAAGCTTTCTTT
CDR3 protein: CASSRQGNTEAFF

J gene: TRBJ2-1
CDR3 length: 14
D gene: TRBD1
clone size: -
V gene: TRBV6-5
CDR3 DNA: TGTGCCAGCAGCGGGGACAGCGTAATCAATGAGCAGTTCTTC
CDR3 protein: CASSGDSVINEQFF

J gene: TRBJ2-3
CDR3 length: 17
D gene: TRBD2
clone size: -
V gene: TRBV19
CDR3 DNA: TGTGCCAGTACCCCCCCAACGGGACTAGCTAGCACAGATACGCAGTATTTT
CDR3 protein: CASTPPTGLASTDTQYF

J gene: TRBJ1-5
CDR3 length: 14
D gene: TRBD1
clone size: once
V gene: TRBV30
CDR3 DNA: TGTGCCTGGAGTGTAGGCAGGGGGAATCAGCCCCAGCATTTT
CDR3 protein: CAWSVGRGNQPQHF

J gene: TRBJ2-7
CDR3 length: 15
D gene: TRBD1
clone size: -
V gene: TRBV28
CDR3 DNA: TGTGCCAGCAGGGGGCCCGGGACAGGGAGCAACGAGCAGTACTTC
CDR3 protein: CASRGPGTGSNEQYF

J gene: TRBJ1-2
CDR3 length: 14
D gene: -
clone size: -
V gene: TRBV19
CDR3 DNA: TGTGCCAGTAGGACTTTGGGAGGGGCCTATGGCTACACCTTC
CDR3 protein: CASRTLGGAYGYTF

J gene: TRBJ2-3
CDR3 length: 14
D gene: -
clone size: once
V gene: TRBV11-2
CDR3 DNA: TGTGCCAGCAGCTTATGGCTGGGCACAGATACGCAGTATTTT
CDR3 protein: CASSLWLGTDTQYF

J gene: TRBJ2-7
CDR3 length: 15
D gene: -
clone size: -
V gene: TRBV6-1
CDR3 DNA: TGTGCCAGCAGTGAAGGACACCAACCCCCCTACGAGCAGTACTTC
CDR3 protein: CASSEGHQPPYEQYF

J gene: TRBJ1-4
CDR3 length: 14
D gene: -
clone size: -
V gene: TRBV2
CDR3 DNA: TGTGCCAGCAGTGTGCAGGGAACTAATGAAAAACTGTTTTTT
CDR3 protein: CASSVQGTNEKLFF

J gene: TRBJ2-2
CDR3 length: 16
D gene: TRBD1
clone size: -
V gene: TRBV27
CDR3 DNA: TGTGCCAGCAGACATAGGACAGGGGTGAACACCGGGGAGCTGTTTTTT
CDR3 protein: CASRHRTGVNTGELFF

J gene: TRBJ2-1
CDR3 length: 11
D gene: -
clone size: -
V gene: TRBV27
CDR3 DNA: TGTGCCAGCAGTTTGGGCCGTAAGCAGTTCTTC
CDR3 protein: CASSLGRKQFF

J gene: TRBJ1-4
CDR3 length: 13
D gene: -
clone size: -
V gene: TRBV27
CDR3 DNA: TGTGCCAGCAGCGACAGTCTCAATGAAAAACTGTTTTTT
CDR3 protein: CASSDSLNEKLFF

J gene: TRBJ2-5
CDR3 length: 13
D gene: -
clone size: -
V gene: TRBV7-2
CDR3 DNA: TGTGCCAGCAGCGAACATGGAGGCGAGACCCAGTACTTC
CDR3 protein: CASSEHGGETQYF

J gene: TRBJ2-1
CDR3 length: 13
D gene: -
clone size: -
V gene: TRBV6-1
CDR3 DNA: TGTGCCAGCAGTGAAGGGACTCGTTGGGGGCAGTTCTTC
CDR3 protein: CASSEGTRWGQFF

J gene: TRBJ2-2
CDR3 length: 16
D gene: TRBD1
clone size: -
V gene: TRBV19
CDR3 DNA: TGTGCCAGTAGTCCCGGGACAGGGGGAAACACCGGGGAGCTGTTTTTT
CDR3 protein: CASSPGTGGNTGELFF

J gene: TRBJ2-7
CDR3 length: 15
D gene: TRBD1
clone size: -
V gene: TRBV28
CDR3 DNA: TGTGCCAGCAAGGGGGCGGACAGGCGCTCCTACGAGCAGTACTTC
CDR3 protein: CASKGADRRSYEQYF

J gene: TRBJ2-1
CDR3 length: 14
D gene: -
clone size: once
V gene: TRBV4-2
CDR3 DNA: TGTGCCAGCAGCCAAGACCAGGGGTACAATGAGCAGTTCTTC
CDR3 protein: CASSQDQGYNEQFF

J gene: TRBJ1-1
CDR3 length: 15
D gene: TRBD1
clone size: few
V gene: TRBV15
CDR3 DNA: TGTGCCACCAGCAGAGAAACAGGGGCCGGCCGTGAAGCTTTCTTT
CDR3 protein: CATSRETGAGREAFF

J gene: TRBJ2-7
CDR3 length: 13
D gene: -
clone size: -
V gene: TRBV6-6
CDR3 DNA: TGTGCCAGCAGTTACACAGGGCTTCGCGAGCAGTACTTC
CDR3 protein: CASSYTGLREQYF

J gene: TRBJ1-2
CDR3 length: 14
D gene: TRBD1
clone size: -
V gene: TRBV27
CDR3 DNA: TGTGCCAGCAGTTTTGGACAGGGAATATATGGCTACACCTTC
CDR3 protein: CASSFGQGIYGYTF

J gene: TRBJ2-3
CDR3 length: 15
D gene: TRBD1
clone size: -
V gene: TRBV5-1
CDR3 DNA: TGCGCCAGCAGCTTGGGGACAGGGGGCGCAGATACGCAGTATTTT
CDR3 protein: CASSLGTGGADTQYF

J gene: TRBJ2-3
CDR3 length: 16
D gene: TRBD2
clone size: once
V gene: TRBV28
CDR3 DNA: TGTGCCAGCAGTGAGGCTAGCGGGAGGACCGCAGATACGCAGTATTTT
CDR3 protein: CASSEASGRTADTQYF

J gene: TRBJ2-2
CDR3 length: 17
D gene: TRBD2
clone size: -
V gene: TRBV12-5
CDR3 DNA: TGTGCTAGTGGTTTGGCTACTAGCGTAACGAACACCGGGGAGCTGTTTTTT
CDR3 protein: CASGLATSVTNTGELFF

J gene: TRBJ1-4
CDR3 length: 14
D gene: TRBD1
clone size: few
V gene: TRBV6-1
CDR3 DNA: TGTGCCAGCAGTGCTAACAGGGGTCGCGAAAAACTGTTTTTT
CDR3 protein: CASSANRGREKLFF

J gene: TRBJ2-2
CDR3 length: 15
D gene: TRBD1
clone size: -
V gene: TRBV9
CDR3 DNA: TGTGCCAGCAGCGTAGGGACAGGGGGCACCGGGGAGCTGTTTTTT
CDR3 protein: CASSVGTGGTGELFF

J gene: TRBJ2-1
CDR3 length: 15
D gene: TRBD2
clone size: few
V gene: TRBV11-3
CDR3 DNA: TGTGCCAGCAGCTTAGGACTAGCGGGAGCGAATGAGCAGTTCTTC
CDR3 protein: CASSLGLAGANEQFF

J gene: TRBJ1-1
CDR3 length: 14
D gene: TRBD1
clone size: -
V gene: TRBV5-1
CDR3 DNA: TGCGCCAGCAGTTTTACAGGGGACAGCACTGAAGCTTTCTTT
CDR3 protein: CASSFTGDSTEAFF

J gene: TRBJ1-1
CDR3 length: 15
D gene: -
clone size: -
V gene: TRBV9
CDR3 DNA: TGTGCCAGCAGCGTCCGGGAGGGGATGAACACTGAAGCTTTCTTT
CDR3 protein: CASSVREGMNTEAFF

J gene: TRBJ2-3
CDR3 length: 15
D gene: TRBD2
clone size: -
V gene: TRBV6-4
CDR3 DNA: TGTGCCAGCAGTGCCCTTAGCGGGAGCACAGATACGCAGTATTTT
CDR3 protein: CASSALSGSTDTQYF

J gene: TRBJ2-5
CDR3 length: 15
D gene: TRBD2
clone size: -
V gene: TRBV5-1
CDR3 DNA: TGCGCCAGCAGCTTGAGCGGGAGGGTCCAAGAGACCCAGTACTTC
CDR3 protein: CASSLSGRVQETQYF

J gene: TRBJ2-3
CDR3 length: 15
D gene: TRBD1
clone size: -
V gene: TRBV5-4
CDR3 DNA: TGTGCCAGCAGCTTGGTAGGGACAGGCACAGATACGCAGTATTTT
CDR3 protein: CASSLVGTGTDTQYF

J gene: TRBJ1-4
CDR3 length: 16
D gene: TRBD1
clone size: -
V gene: TRBV4-3
CDR3 DNA: TGCGCCAGCAGCCAAGCCGGACAGGGCCGAGGTGAAAAACTGTTTTTT
CDR3 protein: CASSQAGQGRGEKLFF

J gene: TRBJ1-1
CDR3 length: 13
D gene: TRBD1
clone size: -
V gene: TRBV27
CDR3 DNA: TGTGCCAGCAGTCCTACAGGGGACACTGAAGCTTTCTTT
CDR3 protein: CASSPTGDTEAFF

J gene: TRBJ2-2
CDR3 length: 13
D gene: -
clone size: -
V gene: TRBV11-2
CDR3 DNA: TGTGCCACCAACCCTGGGCTTTCCGGGGAGCTGTTTTTT
CDR3 protein: CATNPGLSGELFF

J gene: TRBJ2-2
CDR3 length: 17
D gene: TRBD2
clone size: -
V gene: TRBV18
CDR3 DNA: TGTGCCAGCTCACCCACCGGTGGCGGGAGGCTCACCGGGGAGCTGTTTTTT
CDR3 protein: CASSPTGGGRLTGELFF

J gene: TRBJ1-2
CDR3 length: 13
D gene: -
clone size: -
V gene: TRBV19
CDR3 DNA: TGTGCCAGTAGGACTGGGGGGTACGATGGCTACACCTTC
CDR3 protein: CASRTGGYDGYTF